This is a list of T cell receptor beta chains from one sample in a study of blood T cell repertoires in COVID-19. Libraries were prepared by immunoSEQ multiplex PCR; TCRdb keeps only in-frame clonotypes and omits some of them. In the table there are hundreds of thousands of clones, around nine tenths of which are singletons. Material: peripheral blood. These TCRs come from a human donor in a cohort sampled during active COVID-19. Both conserved end residues are part of each CDR3.

cdr3_aa | v_call
CASSLQGGRETQYF | TRBV5-1
CASSSTGAALHF | TRBV7-9
CASRLGQGESGGYTF | TRBV7-9
CASSYWVDSGKETQYF | TRBV6-5
CATSDFTNHEQFF | TRBV24-1
CASSLRGGAEAFF | TRBV5-1
CASSKDRGGSGANVLTF | TRBV2
CASSINSGTSTDTQYF | TRBV5-1
CASSVGGAGGINQETQYF | TRBV9
CASSRTMGGRGTQETQYF | TRBV7-9
CASSPRRNTEAFF | TRBV19